This T cell receptor (beta chain) was recorded in a study of somatic mutations in cytotoxic T cells in rheumatoid arthritis. The V gene lost 3 bases and the J gene lost 10 bases, with 21 bases spanning the gap. CDR1 and CDR2 from the germline V gene are SGHVS and FQNEAQ. This CDR3 comprises 15 residues. TCRdb's table, derived via immunoSEQ multiplex PCR, lists solely in-frame clones and lacks some. The data contain 9,500 to 15,000 clones, around 86% of them singletons. Sample: CD8+ T cells sorted from blood. J is TRBJ1-1 and V is TRBV7-8; the D gene is possibly TRBD1 (5 bases). This sequence originates from a woman between 55 and 75 years old in good health. This CDR3 reads CASSFPGRQTVGAFF. The CDR3 DNA sequence: TGTGCCAGCAGCTTTCCGGGCAGACAGACGGTTGGAGCTTTCTTT.